The 24 T cell receptor beta chains given below trace back to one sample, sequenced in a study of T cell clonality in common variable immunodeficiency (dated by TCRdb to about 2015). Libraries came from the immunoSEQ multiplex PCR assay. The table comes from immuneACCESS by way of TCRdb, which keeps in-frame sequences with V and J called. Part of the clones is missing from these tables; in studies checked, under half for an unresolved V gene and the rest for unknown reasons. The sample counts approximately 75,000 clones, each observed more than once. The biggest ten clones account for approximately 0.8% of the sample. Sequencing was carried out using peripheral blood mononuclear cells. These receptor sequences come from a person between 18 and 75 years old in good health.

This clone was recorded many times. The read is 3 residues too short to cover the CDR3 end, so that end is filled in from the germline J gene. The rearrangement uses TRBV2 and TRBJ2-5, with 9 bases identical to TRBD1. Germline V CDR1 and CDR2: SNHLY, FYNNEI. This CDR3 is built from 15 residues. V shed 2 bases, J shed 5 bases, and the junction held 6 bases outside the gene matches. CDR3 residues: CASSERGQGLETQYF. The covered CDR3 bases are TGTGCCAGCAGTGAAAGGGGACAGGGCCTCGAGACC.

The sample holds many counts of this clone. The read ends 3 residues shy of where the CDR3 ends; the end is completed using the germline J gene. The V and J genes are TRBV20-1 and TRBJ2-2, with D unclear. V gave up 5 bases and J gave up 0 bases, with 10 bases separating them. Germline V gene sequence: CDR1 DFQATT, CDR2 SNEGSKA (reference sequence). The CDR3 runs to 14 residues. CDR3 amino acids: CSAYRSANTGELFF. Incomplete CDR3 DNA: TGCAGTGCTTACCGGTCCGCGAACACCGGGGAG.

This clone has at least ten counts. The read halts 3 residues ahead of the CDR3 end, with the missing end drawn from the germline J gene. This sequence joins TRBV12-5 and TRBJ2-5; tentatively, D is TRBD1 (6 bases). Between the trimmed V and J ends, which lost 5 bases and 5 bases, there was a span of 15 bases. This CDR3 comprises 14 residues. The germline V gene has CDR1 LGHNT and CDR2 FRNRAP. The part of the CDR3 DNA that was read is TGTGCTAGTGGTCCTGGGACACAACACGAGACC. Its translation is CASGPGTQHET. In full, the CDR3 reads CASGPGTQHETQYF.

A remark on this clone: The CDR3 end is not reached by the read, which stops 3 residues before it; the germline J gene fills it in. The rearrangement joins TRBV18 to TRBJ1-1, with 8 positions matching TRBD1. The CDR3 covers 17 residues. Germline V gene lookup returns CDR1 KGHSH and CDR2 LQKENI. The CDR3 sequence is CASSPLPPGGSEETAFF. The CDR3 DNA, read in part, is TGTGCCAGCTCACCATTGCCCCCAGGGGGCTCCGAAGAGACA.

This clone was observed at least ten times. The read terminates 3 residues before the CDR3 end, so the remaining end is supplied by the germline J gene. V and J are TRBV4-1 and TRBJ1-2; possible D gene TRBD1, 6 bases. Germline-derived CDR1 and CDR2 are MGHRA and YSYEKL. Trimming left V 3 bases short and J 2 bases short, with 10 bases between. This CDR3 has 14 residues. Partial CDR3 DNA: TGCGCCAGCAGCCATGGGCAGGGGAACTATGGC. It yields the protein CASSHGQGNYG. The entire CDR3 is CASSHGQGNYGYTF.

The CDR3 DNA, read in part, is TGTGCCAGCAGCTTGGGGCAGGCCCTCTACGAG. It yields the protein CASSLGQALYE. The complete CDR3 protein is CASSLGQALYEQYF. The chain links TRBV5-8 to TRBJ2-7; no clear D gene. The read terminates 3 residues ahead of where the CDR3 ends, so the germline J gene completes it. The ends were cut back, 0 bases at V and 3 bases at J, with 10 bases in the middle. This CDR3 has 14 amino acids. The germline V gene has CDR1 SGHTS and CDR2 YDEGEE.

The sample holds many counts of this clone. Sequencing ends 3 residues short of the CDR3 end; the germline J gene provides the rest. The rearrangement joins TRBV9 to TRBJ2-3; D perhaps matches TRBD2 (5 bases). Trimming stripped 2 bases from V and 6 bases from J, with 10 bases between. Looked up from germline, CDR1 is SGDLS and CDR2 is YYNGEE. The CDR3 is made up of 13 amino acids. The CDR3 region is CASSVEGLDTQYF. The CDR3 DNA, read in part, is TGTGCCAGCAGCGTCGAGGGCCTCGATACG.

This clone showed up just a few times. The DNA ends 3 residues before the CDR3 does, and the rest of the CDR3 is filled in from the germline J gene. The genes are TRBV6-2 or TRBV6-3 and TRBJ1-2; TRBD1 matches at 8 bases. The CDR3 sequence is 14 residues long. Germline trimming cut 2 bases from V and 7 bases from J; bases unmatched to any gene: 6. CDR1 and CDR2 (germline): MNHEY, SVGEGT. CDR3 DNA (partial): TGTGCCAGCAGTTACCGACAGGGGAAGAGTGGC. Translation gives CASSYRQGKSG. The full CDR3 reads CASSYRQGKSGYTF.

This clone was detected ten times or more. The read ends 3 residues early relative to the CDR3; the germline J gene fills the gap. The chain joins TRBV19 to TRBJ2-5, with D perhaps TRBD2 (5 bases). The CDR3 is 15 residues long. The germline V and J ends were trimmed by 1 base and 5 bases, with 14 bases remaining between them. From germline, CDR1 is LNHDA and CDR2 SQIVND (reference sequence). The CDR3 is CASSIGTGGLETQYF. The part of the CDR3 DNA that was read is TGTGCCAGTAGTATAGGGACTGGAGGTCTGGAGACC.

The table lists this clone with many counts. The CDR3 extends 3 residues past the end of the read, so its final part is completed from the germline J gene. The chain is built from TRBV20-1 and TRBJ2-7; TRBD2 aligns across 13 bases. Germline CDR1 is DFQATT and CDR2 is SNEGSKA (reference sequence). The CDR3 is 16 amino acids. Trimming cost V 3 bases and J 6 bases; bases outside gene matches: 11. CDR3 loop: CSASRVTSGRFVEQYF. CDR3 DNA, as far as it was read: TGCAGTGCTAGTAGGGTGACTAGCGGGAGGTTTGTCGAG.

There are many counts of this clone. The read ends 3 residues shy of where the CDR3 ends; the end is completed using the germline J gene. V and J are TRBV7-3 and TRBJ2-7; a weak D match, TRBD2 (5 bases). The V end was cut by 5 bases, the J end by 1 base, with 15 bases between. The CDR3 spans 15 residues. CDR1 is SGHTA, CDR2 FQGTGA, per germline. The DNA read from the CDR3 is TGTGCCAGCAGCCCCGAAGCGGCTTTGTCCTACGAG. Its translation is CASSPEAALSYE. The whole CDR3 sequence reads CASSPEAALSYEQYF.

This clone was observed at least ten times. CDR3 sequence reads: CASSVSAQGREQYF. Partial CDR3 DNA: TGTGCCAGCAGCGTTTCTGCACAGGGACGCGAG. This rearrangement joins TRBV2 to TRBJ2-7; D possibly corresponds to TRBD1 (6 bases). The read terminates 3 residues ahead of where the CDR3 ends, so the germline J gene completes it. The CDR3 has 14 amino acids. Trimming took 6 bases from V and 6 from J, leaving 18 bases between them. Germline V gene data show CDR1 as SNHLY and CDR2 as FYNNEI.

There are many counts of this clone. The DNA ends 3 residues before the CDR3 does, and the rest of the CDR3 is filled in from the germline J gene. The J gene is TRBJ2-2, the V gene TRBV6-2 or TRBV6-3, with TRBD2 matching over 8 bases. Germline loops: CDR1 MNHEY, CDR2 SVGEGT. V dropped 7 bases and J dropped 4; count of bases not matched to a gene: 5. There are 14 residues in the CDR3. The CDR3 sequence: CASMVLAGTGELFF. The covered CDR3 bases are TGTGCCAGCATGGTTCTAGCGGGCACCGGGGAG.

This clone was seen many times. The CDR3 end is not reached by the read, which stops 3 residues before it; the germline J gene fills it in. The rearrangement uses TRBV6-2 or TRBV6-3 and TRBJ2-1; 7 positions agree with TRBD2. Looked up from germline, CDR1 is MNHEY and CDR2 is SVGEGT. The CDR3 is 15 amino acids. Germline trimming cut 6 bases from V and 2 bases from J; bases unmatched to any gene: 7. This CDR3 is CASRPSGTPYNEQFF. The sequenced part of the CDR3 DNA is TGTGCCAGCAGGCCGAGCGGGACGCCCTACAATGAG.

There are many counts of this clone. Sequencing ends 3 residues short of the CDR3 end; the germline J gene provides the rest. This rearrangement joins TRBV19 to TRBJ2-1; the match to TRBD2 covers 11 bases. The CDR3 has 17 amino acids. The ends lost 3 bases at V and 0 bases at J; junction bases unmatched: 4. The germline V gene encodes CDR1 LNHDA and CDR2 SQIVND (reference sequence). CDR3 DNA, as far as it was read: TGTGCCAGTAGTATGTTAGCGGGAGGGCTCTCCTACAATGAG. Protein: CASSMLAGGLSYNE. The whole CDR3 protein reads CASSMLAGGLSYNEQFF.

This clone has a count of ten or more. The read comes to an end 3 residues before the CDR3 does, leaving the germline J gene to fill in the end. This chain uses TRBV20-1 with TRBJ1-1; 9 nucleotides match TRBD1. There are 13 residues in the CDR3. Germline CDR1 reads DFQATT; CDR2 reads SNEGSKA (reference sequence). The sequenced part of the CDR3 DNA is TGCAGTGCTGGGGACAGGGTGACACGGGAA. Its protein product is CSAGDRVTRE. The CDR3, in full, reads CSAGDRVTREAFF.

The sample holds many counts of this clone. The read ends 3 residues early relative to the CDR3; the germline J gene fills the gap. This rearrangement joins TRBV2 to TRBJ2-3, with 14 positions matching TRBD2. V trimming: 6 bases; J trimming: 2 bases; junction bases outside the gene matches: 1. CDR3 length equals 15 residues. Germline loops: CDR1 SNHLY, CDR2 FYNNEI. This CDR3 is CASRGLAGDTDTQYF. The sequenced part of the CDR3 DNA is TGTGCCAGCAGGGGACTAGCGGGAGACACAGATACG.

This clone was recorded many times. Read data end 3 residues before the CDR3 end; the end is taken from the germline J gene. Within the sample, other DNA sequences also encode this same CDR3. V gene TRBV5-1 combines with J gene TRBJ1-5; TRBD1 is a possible D gene (6 bases). V lost 4 bases and J lost 7, with 18 bases in between. Per the germline V gene, CDR1 is SGHRS and CDR2 is YFSETQ. The CDR3 length is 15 residues. Partial CDR3 DNA: TGCGCCAGCAGCCCCTTCCCAGGGGTCGAACAGCCC. It is translated as CASSPFPGVEQP. The complete CDR3 protein is CASSPFPGVEQPQHF.

The table lists this clone with many counts. The sequence runs out 3 residues before the end of the CDR3; the remainder is reconstructed from the germline J gene. V and J are TRBV19 and TRBJ2-3, with 13 nucleotides matching TRBD2. Trimming cost V 5 bases and J 4 bases; bases outside gene matches: 6. This CDR3 has 16 residues. The germline CDR1 and CDR2 sequences are LNHDA and SQIVND (reference sequence). The covered CDR3 bases are TGTGCCAGTAGTGGGGGACTAGCGGGGATCGCAGATACG. This codes for CASSGGLAGIADT. In full, the CDR3 is CASSGGLAGIADTQYF.

This clone was observed a few times. Read sequence stops 3 residues before the CDR3 end, and the germline J gene provides the missing end. The chain has TRBV10-1 and TRBJ2-7, with 9 bases that match TRBD1. The CDR3 loop spans 15 amino acids. Germline values: CDR1 WNHNN, CDR2 SYGVQD (reference sequence). The V segment lost 0 bases and the J segment 5 bases; nucleotides outside the gene matches: 5. The sequenced part of the CDR3 DNA is TGCGCCAGCAGTGAGTCGGGAACAGGGGGCGACGAG. As protein: CASSESGTGGDE. The whole CDR3 protein reads CASSESGTGGDEQYF.

This clone occurred many times. The read ends 3 residues before the CDR3 terminus; that terminus is restored from the germline J gene. The rearrangement links TRBV19 to TRBJ2-5, with D perhaps TRBD1 (6 bases). The germline CDR1 and CDR2 sequences are LNHDA and SQIVND (reference sequence). This CDR3 has 18 amino acids. V gave up 1 base and J gave up 1 base, with 19 bases separating them. The CDR3 region is CASSIGPGDLLSQETQYF. CDR3 DNA (partial): TGTGCCAGTAGTATAGGGCCAGGGGATCTCCTTTCCCAAGAGACC.

This clone was recorded many times. The sequenced fragment ends 3 residues before the CDR3 boundary, so the rest is inferred from the germline J gene. This chain joins TRBV5-1 and TRBJ2-5; D possibly corresponds to TRBD1 (6 bases). V lost 3 bases to trimming and J lost 5 bases, with 11 bases between them. Looked up from germline, CDR1 is SGHRS and CDR2 is YFSETQ. The CDR3 extends over 13 amino acids. The covered CDR3 bases are TGCGCCAGCAGCTCGGACAGCCGGGAGACC. This translates into CASSSDSRET. The full CDR3 reads CASSSDSRETQYF.

This clone was detected ten times or more. The sequenced part of the CDR3 DNA is TGCAGTGCTAGGGAACCAGGGAGCTCCTATAATTCACCC. As protein: CSAREPGSSYNSP. The complete CDR3 protein is CSAREPGSSYNSPLHF. This rearrangement joins TRBV20-1 to TRBJ1-6, with TRBD1 as a possible D gene (5 bases). With the read ending 3 residues before the CDR3 end, the germline J gene is used to fill in that end. Germline V lookup: CDR1 DFQATT, CDR2 SNEGSKA (reference sequence). The CDR3 is 16 amino acids. Trimming took off 3 bases at V and 0 bases at J, with 12 bases between the two ends.

In regard to this clone: The read is 3 residues too short to cover the CDR3 end, so that end is filled in from the germline J gene. V gene TRBV5-5 combines with J gene TRBJ2-3; D gene uncertain. This CDR3 is built from 15 residues. Trimming removed 2 bases at V and 0 bases at J, with 10 bases between. Germline V gene sequence: CDR1 SGHKS, CDR2 YYEKEE (reference sequence). The CDR3 sequence: CASSLPVPSTDTQYF. The part of the CDR3 DNA that was read is TGTGCCAGCAGCTTACCGGTCCCTAGCACAGATACG.